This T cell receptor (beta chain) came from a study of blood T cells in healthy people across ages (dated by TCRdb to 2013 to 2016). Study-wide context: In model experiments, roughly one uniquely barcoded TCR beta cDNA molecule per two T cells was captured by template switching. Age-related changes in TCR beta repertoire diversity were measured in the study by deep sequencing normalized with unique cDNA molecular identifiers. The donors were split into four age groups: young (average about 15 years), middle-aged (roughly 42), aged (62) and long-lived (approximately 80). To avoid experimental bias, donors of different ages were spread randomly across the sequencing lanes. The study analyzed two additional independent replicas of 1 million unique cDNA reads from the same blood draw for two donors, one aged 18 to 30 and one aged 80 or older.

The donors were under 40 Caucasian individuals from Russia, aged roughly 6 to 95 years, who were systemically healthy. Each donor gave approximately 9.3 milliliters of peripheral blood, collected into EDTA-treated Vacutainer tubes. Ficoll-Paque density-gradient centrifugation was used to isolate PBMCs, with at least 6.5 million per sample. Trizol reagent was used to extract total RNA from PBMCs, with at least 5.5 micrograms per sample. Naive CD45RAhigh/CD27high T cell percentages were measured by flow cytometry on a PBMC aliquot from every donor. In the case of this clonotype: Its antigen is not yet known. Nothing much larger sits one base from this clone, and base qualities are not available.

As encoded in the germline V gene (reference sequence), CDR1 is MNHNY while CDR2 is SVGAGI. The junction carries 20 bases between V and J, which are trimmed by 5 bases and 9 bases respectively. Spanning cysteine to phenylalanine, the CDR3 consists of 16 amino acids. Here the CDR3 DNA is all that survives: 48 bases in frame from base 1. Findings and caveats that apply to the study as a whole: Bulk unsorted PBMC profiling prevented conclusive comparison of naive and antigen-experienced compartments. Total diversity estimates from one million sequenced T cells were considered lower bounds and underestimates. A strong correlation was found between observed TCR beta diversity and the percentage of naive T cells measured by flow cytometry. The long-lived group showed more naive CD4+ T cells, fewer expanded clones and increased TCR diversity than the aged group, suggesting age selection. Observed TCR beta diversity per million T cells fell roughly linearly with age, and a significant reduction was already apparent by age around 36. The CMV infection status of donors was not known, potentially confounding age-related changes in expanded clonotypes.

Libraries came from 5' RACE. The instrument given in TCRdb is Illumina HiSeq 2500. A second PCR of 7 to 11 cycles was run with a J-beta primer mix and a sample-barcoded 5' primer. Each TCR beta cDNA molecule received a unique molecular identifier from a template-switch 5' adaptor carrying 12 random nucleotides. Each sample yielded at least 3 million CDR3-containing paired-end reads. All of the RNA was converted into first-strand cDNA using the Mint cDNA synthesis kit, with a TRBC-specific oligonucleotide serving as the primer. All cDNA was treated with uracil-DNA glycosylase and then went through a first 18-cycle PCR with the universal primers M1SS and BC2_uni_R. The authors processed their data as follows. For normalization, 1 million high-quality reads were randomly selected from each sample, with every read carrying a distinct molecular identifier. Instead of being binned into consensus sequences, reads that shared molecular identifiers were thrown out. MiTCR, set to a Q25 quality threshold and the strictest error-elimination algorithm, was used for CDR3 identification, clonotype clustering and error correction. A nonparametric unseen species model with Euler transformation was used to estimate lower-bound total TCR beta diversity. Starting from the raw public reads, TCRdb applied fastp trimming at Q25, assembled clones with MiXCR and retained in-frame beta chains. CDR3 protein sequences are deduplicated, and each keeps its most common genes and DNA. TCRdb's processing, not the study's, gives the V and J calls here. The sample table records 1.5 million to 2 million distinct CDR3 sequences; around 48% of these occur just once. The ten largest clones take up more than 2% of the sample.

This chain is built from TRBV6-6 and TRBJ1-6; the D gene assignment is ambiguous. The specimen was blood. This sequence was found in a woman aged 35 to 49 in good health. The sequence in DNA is TGTGCCAGCAGTCTCTCTCCAGGTCCCATGAGTTCACCCCTCCACTTT. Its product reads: CASSLSPGPMSSPLHF.